Listed below are T cell receptor beta chains from one sample, sequenced in a study of lymphopenia after photon versus proton radiotherapy. The protocol was immunoSEQ multiplex PCR, while the TCRdb copy is restricted to in-frame clones and leaves out a portion. The table has tens of thousands of clones, approximately 90% seen once. Sequenced here: peripheral blood, sampled from a patient treated with photon-based radiotherapy. Every receptor here comes from a woman aged 70-85 years with pancreatic cancer. Each CDR3 is given with its conserved first and last residue. A D gene is named only where the DNA matches it firmly. The size entry is marked missing in some rows and otherwise reads once, few, many or a size class.

d_call	j_call	v_call	clone_size	cdr3_nt	cdr3_aa
TRBD2	TRBJ2-1	TRBV11-1	.	TGTGCCAGCAGCTTTTCGAGTACTAGCGTAGCCAGTGAGCAGTTCTTC	CASSFSSTSVASEQFF
TRBD1	TRBJ2-5	TRBV7-3	.	TGTGCCAGCAGCTTCCTGACGGGACAGCACCAAGAGACCCAGTACTTC	CASSFLTGQHQETQYF
TRBD2	TRBJ2-2	TRBV19	once	TGTGCCAGTAGTCCTCGGGGAGGGAGAACCGGGGAGCTGTTTTTT	CASSPRGGRTGELFF
TRBD2	TRBJ2-4	TRBV6-4	.	TGTGCCAGCAGTCCCGCACGAAAAGCGGGAGCGGCCAAAAACATTCAGTACTTC	CASSPARKAGAAKNIQYF
.	TRBJ1-4	TRBV12-5	.	TGTGCTAGTGGTTTAAGCGGGGCAATGGGGGAAAAACTGTTTTTT	CASGLSGAMGEKLFF
.	TRBJ2-3	TRBV13	.	TGTGCCAGCAGCTTAGCTGGGGCGCGAACAGATACGCAGTATTTT	CASSLAGARTDTQYF
.	TRBJ1-1	TRBV7-9	.	TGTGCCAGCATCAAAGGGTGGGGCAGGGTGAACACTGAAGCTTTCTTT	CASIKGWGRVNTEAFF
TRBD1	TRBJ2-1	TRBV6-5	.	TGTGCCAGCAGACAGGGGCTGGGCTCCTACAATGAGCAGTTCTTC	CASRQGLGSYNEQFF
TRBD1	TRBJ1-3	TRBV6-6	.	TGTGCCAGCAGACAGGGGGCGCGGGGAAACACCATATATTTT	CASRQGARGNTIYF
TRBD1	TRBJ1-2	TRBV4-3	.	TGCGCCAGCAGCCAATACCGAGACAGGGCCCACTATGGCTACACCTTC	CASSQYRDRAHYGYTF
.	TRBJ2-3	TRBV7-2	.	TGTGCCAGCAGCTTAGTGGGGGTGAGGAGCACAGATACGCAGTATTTT	CASSLVGVRSTDTQYF
.	TRBJ2-3	TRBV28	.	TGTGCCAGCAGTGTGGGGGGTTCTAGCACAGATACGCAGTATTTT	CASSVGGSSTDTQYF
.	TRBJ1-2	TRBV2	.	TGTGCCAGCATGTTCCAGCCAGGAGCCCTTTTTAAGTATGGCTACACCTTC	CASMFQPGALFKYGYTF
TRBD1	TRBJ2-7	TRBV27	.	TGTGCCACCGGATCAGGGGGTATTGGACGGGAGCAGTACTTC	CATGSGGIGREQYF
.	TRBJ1-1	TRBV4-2	once	TGTGCCAGCAGTCCGGACACTGAAGCTTTCTTT	CASSPDTEAFF
TRBD1	TRBJ2-7	TRBV28	few	TGTGCCAGCAGCTCAACCGGGACAGCCTCCTACGAGCAGTACTTC	CASSSTGTASYEQYF
TRBD2	TRBJ2-7	TRBV5-1	.	TGCGCCAGCAGCTTTCTAGGGACGGGGGGGACCGAGCAGTACTTC	CASSFLGTGGTEQYF
.	TRBJ2-4	TRBV11-1	.	TGTGCCAGCAGCACCGGGACGGGAGCCAAAAACATTCAGTACTTC	CASSTGTGAKNIQYF
.	TRBJ2-7	TRBV9	.	TGTGCCAGCAGCGTATCGGGTCAGGACCATATCTACGAGCAGTACTTC	CASSVSGQDHIYEQYF
.	TRBJ1-4	TRBV5-5	.	TGTGCCAGCAGCTTGGCCGTGGGGAATGAAAAACTGTTTTTT	CASSLAVGNEKLFF
TRBD2	TRBJ2-7	TRBV7-2	once	TGTGCCAGCAGCTTAGGACCCGCCGGGAGGGCTCTCTACGAGCAGTACTTC	CASSLGPAGRALYEQYF
TRBD1	TRBJ2-1	TRBV30	once	TGTGCCTGGAGTGTAGCAGCAGGGGGTGAGCAGTTCTTC	CAWSVAAGGEQFF